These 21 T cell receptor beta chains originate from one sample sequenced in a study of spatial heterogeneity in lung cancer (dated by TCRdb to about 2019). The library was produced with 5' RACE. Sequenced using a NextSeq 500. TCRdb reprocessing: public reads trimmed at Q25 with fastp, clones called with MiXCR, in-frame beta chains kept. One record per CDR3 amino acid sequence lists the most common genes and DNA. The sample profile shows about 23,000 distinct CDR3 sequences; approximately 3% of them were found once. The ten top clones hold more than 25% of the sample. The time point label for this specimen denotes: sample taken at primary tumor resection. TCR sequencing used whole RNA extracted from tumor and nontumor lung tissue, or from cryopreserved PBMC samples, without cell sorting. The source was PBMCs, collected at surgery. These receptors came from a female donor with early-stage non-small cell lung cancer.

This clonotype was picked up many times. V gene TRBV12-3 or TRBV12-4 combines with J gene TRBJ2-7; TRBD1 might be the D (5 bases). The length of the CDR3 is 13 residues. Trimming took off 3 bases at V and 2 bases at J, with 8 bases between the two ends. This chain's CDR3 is CASSFQGPYEQYF. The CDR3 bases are TGTGCCAGCAGTTTTCAGGGCCCCTACGAGCAGTACTTC.

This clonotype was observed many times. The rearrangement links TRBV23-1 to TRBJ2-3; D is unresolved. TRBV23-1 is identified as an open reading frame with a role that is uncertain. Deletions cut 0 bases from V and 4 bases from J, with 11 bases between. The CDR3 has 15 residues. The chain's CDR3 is CASSQSWKGADTQYF. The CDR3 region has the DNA TGCGCCAGCAGTCAATCGTGGAAGGGCGCAGATACGCAGTATTTT.

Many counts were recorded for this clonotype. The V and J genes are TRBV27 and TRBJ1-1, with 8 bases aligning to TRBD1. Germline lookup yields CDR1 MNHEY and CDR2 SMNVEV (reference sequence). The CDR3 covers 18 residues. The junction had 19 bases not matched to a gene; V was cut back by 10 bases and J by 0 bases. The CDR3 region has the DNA TGTGCCAAACGAGGACCCGCCAGGGGGCCCCGACTGAACACTGAAGCTTTCTTT. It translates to CAKRGPARGPRLNTEAFF.

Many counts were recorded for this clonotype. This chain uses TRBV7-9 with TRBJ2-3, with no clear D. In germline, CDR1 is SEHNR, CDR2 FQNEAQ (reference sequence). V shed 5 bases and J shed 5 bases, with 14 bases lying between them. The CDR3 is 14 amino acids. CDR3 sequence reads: CASSVSGAGDTQYF. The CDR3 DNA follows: TGTGCCAGCAGCGTCAGTGGAGCTGGAGATACGCAGTATTTT.

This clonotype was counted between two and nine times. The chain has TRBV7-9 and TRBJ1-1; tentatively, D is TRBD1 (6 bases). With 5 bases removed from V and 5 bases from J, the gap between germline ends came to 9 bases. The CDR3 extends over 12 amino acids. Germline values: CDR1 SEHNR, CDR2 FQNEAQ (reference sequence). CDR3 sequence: CASSPGQTEAFF. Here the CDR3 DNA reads TGTGCCAGCAGCCCTGGACAGACTGAAGCTTTCTTT.

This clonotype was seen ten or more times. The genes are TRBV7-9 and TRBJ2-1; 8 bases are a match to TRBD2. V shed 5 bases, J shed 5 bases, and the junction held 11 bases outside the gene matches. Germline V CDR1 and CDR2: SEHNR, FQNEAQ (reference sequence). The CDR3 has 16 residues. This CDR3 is CASSQRAGVRNNEQFF. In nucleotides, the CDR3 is TGTGCCAGCAGCCAGAGAGCGGGAGTGCGAAACAATGAGCAGTTCTTC.

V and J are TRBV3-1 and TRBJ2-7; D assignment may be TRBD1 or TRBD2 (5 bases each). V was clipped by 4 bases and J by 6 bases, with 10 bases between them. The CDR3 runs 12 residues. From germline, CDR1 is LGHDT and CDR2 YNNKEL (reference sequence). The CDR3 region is CASSRGPIEQYF. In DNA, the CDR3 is TGTGCCAGCAGCCGGGGACCCATCGAGCAGTACTTC.

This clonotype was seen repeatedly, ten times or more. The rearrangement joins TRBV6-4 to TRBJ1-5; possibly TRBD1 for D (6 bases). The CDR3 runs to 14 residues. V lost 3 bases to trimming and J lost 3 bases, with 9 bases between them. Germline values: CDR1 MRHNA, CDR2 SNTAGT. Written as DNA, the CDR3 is TGTGCCAGCAGTGAAACAGGGAACAATCAGCCCCAGCATTTT. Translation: CASSETGNNQPQHF.

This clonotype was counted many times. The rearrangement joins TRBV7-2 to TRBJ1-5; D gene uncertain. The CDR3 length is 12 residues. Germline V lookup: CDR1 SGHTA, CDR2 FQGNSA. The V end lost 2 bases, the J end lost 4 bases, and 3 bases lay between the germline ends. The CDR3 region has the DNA TGTGCCAGCAGCTTACCGAATCAGCCCCAGCATTTT. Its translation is CASSLPNQPQHF. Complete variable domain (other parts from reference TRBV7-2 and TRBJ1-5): GAGVSQSPSNKVTEKGKDVELRCDPISGHTALYWYRQSLGQGLEFLIYFQGNSAPDKSGLPSDRFSAERTGGSVSTLTIQRTQQEDSAVYLCASSLPNQPQHFGDGTRLSIL.

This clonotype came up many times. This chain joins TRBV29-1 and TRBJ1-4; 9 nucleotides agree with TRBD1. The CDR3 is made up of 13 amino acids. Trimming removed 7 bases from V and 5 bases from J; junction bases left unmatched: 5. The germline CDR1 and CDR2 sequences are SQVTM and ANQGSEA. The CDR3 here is CSAFGTGNEKLFF. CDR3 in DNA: TGCAGCGCCTTCGGGACAGGGAATGAAAAACTGTTTTTT.

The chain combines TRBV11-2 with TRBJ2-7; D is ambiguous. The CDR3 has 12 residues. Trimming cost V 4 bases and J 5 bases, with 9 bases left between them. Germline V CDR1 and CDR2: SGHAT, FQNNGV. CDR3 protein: CASSSRANEQYF. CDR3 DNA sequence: TGTGCCAGCAGCTCAAGAGCGAACGAGCAGTACTTC.

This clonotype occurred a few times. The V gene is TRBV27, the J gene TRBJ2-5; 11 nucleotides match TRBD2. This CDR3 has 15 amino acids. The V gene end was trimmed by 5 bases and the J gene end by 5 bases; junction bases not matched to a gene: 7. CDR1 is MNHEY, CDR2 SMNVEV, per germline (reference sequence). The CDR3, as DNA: TGTGCCAGCAGTCGAGCTAGCGGGAGGTATGAGACCCAGTACTTC. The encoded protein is CASSRASGRYETQYF.

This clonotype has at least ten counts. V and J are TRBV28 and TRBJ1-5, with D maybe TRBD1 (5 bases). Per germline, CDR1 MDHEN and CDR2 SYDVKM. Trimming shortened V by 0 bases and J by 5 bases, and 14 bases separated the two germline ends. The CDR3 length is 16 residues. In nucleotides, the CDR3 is TGTGCCAGCAGTTTATGGTCTAGGGGAGGGCATCAGCCCCAGCATTTT. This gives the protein CASSLWSRGGHQPQHF.

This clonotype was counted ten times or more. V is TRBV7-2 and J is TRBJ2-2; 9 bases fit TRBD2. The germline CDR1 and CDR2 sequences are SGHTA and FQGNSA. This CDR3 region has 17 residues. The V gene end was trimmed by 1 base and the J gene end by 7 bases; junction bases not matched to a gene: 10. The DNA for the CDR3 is TGTGCCAGCAGCTTAGTTCGAAGCTTAGCGGGAGTCGGGGAGCTGTTTTTT. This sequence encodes CASSLVRSLAGVGELFF.

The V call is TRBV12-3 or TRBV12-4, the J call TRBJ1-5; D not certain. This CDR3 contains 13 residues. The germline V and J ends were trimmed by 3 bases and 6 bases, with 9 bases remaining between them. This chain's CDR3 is CASSFREIQPQHF. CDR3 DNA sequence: TGTGCCAGCAGTTTTAGGGAGATTCAGCCCCAGCATTTT.

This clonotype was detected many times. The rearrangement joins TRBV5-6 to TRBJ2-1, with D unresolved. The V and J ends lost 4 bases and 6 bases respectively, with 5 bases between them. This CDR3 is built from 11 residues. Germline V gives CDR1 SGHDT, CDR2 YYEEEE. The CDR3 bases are TGTGCCAGCAGCGTAGCCAATGAGCAGTTCTTC. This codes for CASSVANEQFF.

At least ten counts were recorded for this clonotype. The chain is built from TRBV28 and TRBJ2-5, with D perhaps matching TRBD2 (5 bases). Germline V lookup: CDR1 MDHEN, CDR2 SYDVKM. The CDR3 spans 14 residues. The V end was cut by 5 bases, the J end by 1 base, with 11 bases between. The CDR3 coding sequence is TGTGCCAGCAGTCCCGACTACCTCCAAGAGACCCAGTACTTC. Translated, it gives CASSPDYLQETQYF.

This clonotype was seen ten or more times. CDR3 bases: TGTGCCAGCAGTTTAGGTAGCGGGTTAAACACCGGGGAGCTGTTTTTT. It encodes CASSLGSGLNTGELFF. This sequence joins TRBV27 and TRBJ2-2; TRBD2 agrees at 7 bases. The J segment lost 2 bases and the V segment lost 2 bases, leaving 5 bases of the junction unmatched. Per the germline V gene, CDR1 is MNHEY and CDR2 is SMNVEV (reference sequence). CDR3 length equals 16 residues.

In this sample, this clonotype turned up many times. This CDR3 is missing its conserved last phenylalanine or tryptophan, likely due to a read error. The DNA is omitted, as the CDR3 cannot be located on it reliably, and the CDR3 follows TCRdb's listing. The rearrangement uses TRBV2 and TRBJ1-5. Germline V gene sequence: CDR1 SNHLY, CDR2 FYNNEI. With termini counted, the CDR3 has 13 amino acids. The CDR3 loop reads CASSDFGDYQPQH.

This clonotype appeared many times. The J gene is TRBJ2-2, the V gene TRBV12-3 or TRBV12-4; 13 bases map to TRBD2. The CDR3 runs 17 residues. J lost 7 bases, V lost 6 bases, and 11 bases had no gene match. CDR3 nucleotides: TGTGCCAGCAGACCCACTAGCGGGAGGGCCACCGGCGGGGAGCTGTTTTTT. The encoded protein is CASRPTSGRATGGELFF.

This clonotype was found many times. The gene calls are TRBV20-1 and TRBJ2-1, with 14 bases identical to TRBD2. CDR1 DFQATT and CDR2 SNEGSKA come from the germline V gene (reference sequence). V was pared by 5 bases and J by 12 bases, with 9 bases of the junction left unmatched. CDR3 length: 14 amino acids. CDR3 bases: TGCAGTGCTCTTGGGACTAGCGGGAGCTGGGGGCAGTTCTTC. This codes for CSALGTSGSWGQFF.